These T cell receptor beta chains were read from a single sample in a study of blood T cell repertoires in COVID-19. Clones were sequenced by immunoSEQ multiplex PCR, and TCRdb holds only the in-frame ones, with some missing. The sample includes 130,000 or so clones, 84% of them seen just once. Sequencing was performed on PBMCs or T cells enriched from blood (not recorded which). Receptors were obtained from a woman aged 45 to 65 with acute COVID-19. CDR3s include the opening cysteine and the closing phenylalanine or tryptophan. D genes are given only for firm matches. The size entry is marked missing in some rows and otherwise reads once, few, many or a size class.

d_call: TRBD2; clone_size: -; cdr3_length: 16; v_call: TRBV5-4; j_call: TRBJ2-1; cdr3_aa: CASSGGTSGAYNEQFF; cdr3_nt: TGTGCCAGCAGCGGAGGGACTAGCGGGGCATACAATGAGCAGTTCTTC
d_call: TRBD2; clone_size: few; cdr3_length: 16; v_call: TRBV4-1; j_call: TRBJ2-3; cdr3_aa: CASSQASGSFTDTQYF; cdr3_nt: TGCGCCAGCAGCCAGGCTAGCGGGAGTTTTACAGATACGCAGTATTTT
d_call: -; clone_size: -; cdr3_length: 13; v_call: TRBV24-1; j_call: TRBJ2-7; cdr3_aa: CATSDYLGDEQYF; cdr3_nt: TGTGCCACCAGTGACTATCTAGGAGACGAGCAGTACTTC
d_call: -; clone_size: -; cdr3_length: 12; v_call: TRBV7-9; j_call: TRBJ2-7; cdr3_aa: CASSSQGIEQYF; cdr3_nt: TGTGCCAGCAGTTCCCAGGGGATCGAGCAGTACTTC
d_call: TRBD2; clone_size: -; cdr3_length: 14; v_call: TRBV2; j_call: TRBJ2-2; cdr3_aa: CASRGTSGTGELFF; cdr3_nt: TGTGCCAGCAGAGGGACTAGCGGTACCGGGGAGCTGTTTTTT
d_call: TRBD1; clone_size: -; cdr3_length: 15; v_call: TRBV4-3; j_call: TRBJ1-6; cdr3_aa: CASSQETGYSSPLHF; cdr3_nt: TGCGCCAGCAGCCAAGAGACAGGGTACAGTTCACCCCTCCACTTT
d_call: -; clone_size: -; cdr3_length: 15; v_call: TRBV2; j_call: TRBJ1-3; cdr3_aa: CASSDWGASGNTIYF; cdr3_nt: TGTGCCAGCAGTGATTGGGGAGCCTCTGGAAACACCATATATTTT
d_call: -; clone_size: few; cdr3_length: 13; v_call: TRBV7-3; j_call: TRBJ1-4; cdr3_aa: CASSLKQGEKLFF; cdr3_nt: TGTGCCAGCAGCTTAAAGCAGGGTGAAAAACTGTTTTTT
d_call: TRBD1; clone_size: -; cdr3_length: 15; v_call: TRBV6-5; j_call: TRBJ1-6; cdr3_aa: CASRPETGNDSPLHF; cdr3_nt: TGTGCCAGCCGGCCGGAGACAGGGAATGATTCACCCCTCCACTTT
d_call: -; clone_size: -; cdr3_length: 13; v_call: TRBV11-1; j_call: TRBJ2-7; cdr3_aa: CASSWRERYEQYF; cdr3_nt: TGTGCCAGCAGCTGGAGGGAGCGGTACGAGCAGTACTTC
d_call: TRBD2; clone_size: -; cdr3_length: 16; v_call: TRBV5-5; j_call: TRBJ2-7; cdr3_aa: CASSLGLAGDSYEQYF; cdr3_nt: TGTGCCAGCAGCTTGGGACTAGCGGGGGACTCCTACGAGCAGTACTTC
d_call: -; clone_size: -; cdr3_length: 13; v_call: TRBV11-3; j_call: TRBJ1-1; cdr3_aa: CASSPRGNTEAFF; cdr3_nt: TGTGCCAGCAGCCCCAGGGGGAACACTGAAGCTTTCTTT
d_call: TRBD1; clone_size: -; cdr3_length: 14; v_call: TRBV9; j_call: TRBJ1-1; cdr3_aa: CASSVGQTGGKAFF; cdr3_nt: TGTGCCAGCAGCGTAGGTCAGACAGGGGGTAAGGCTTTCTTT
d_call: -; clone_size: -; cdr3_length: 13; v_call: TRBV11-2; j_call: TRBJ1-1; cdr3_aa: CASTRSPGGEAFF; cdr3_nt: TGTGCCAGCACTAGAAGCCCGGGGGGCGAAGCTTTCTTT
d_call: -; clone_size: -; cdr3_length: 14; v_call: TRBV5-4; j_call: TRBJ1-1; cdr3_aa: CASSLDNMNTEAFF; cdr3_nt: TGTGCCAGCAGCTTGGACAACATGAACACTGAAGCTTTCTTT
d_call: -; clone_size: few; cdr3_length: 14; v_call: TRBV27; j_call: TRBJ1-5; cdr3_aa: CASSLRGNNQPQHF; cdr3_nt: TGTGCCAGCAGTTTAAGGGGGAACAATCAGCCCCAGCATTTT
d_call: TRBD1; clone_size: -; cdr3_length: 17; v_call: TRBV15; j_call: TRBJ2-2; cdr3_aa: CATSSATGGQRRGELFF; cdr3_nt: TGTGCCACCAGCAGCGCGACAGGGGGCCAAAGGCGCGGGGAGCTGTTTTTT
d_call: TRBD2; clone_size: -; cdr3_length: 15; v_call: TRBV7-9; j_call: TRBJ2-1; cdr3_aa: CASSLRAGEYNEQFF; cdr3_nt: TGTGCCAGCAGCTTAAGAGCGGGAGAATACAATGAGCAGTTCTTC
d_call: -; clone_size: -; cdr3_length: 14; v_call: TRBV2; j_call: TRBJ2-4; cdr3_aa: CASSDRSSETRADF; cdr3_nt: TGTGCCAGCAGTGATAGGTCTTCTGAAACGCGGGCGGACTTC
d_call: -; clone_size: few; cdr3_length: 17; v_call: TRBV7-2; j_call: TRBJ1-6; cdr3_aa: CASSPVPTRGGNSPLHF; cdr3_nt: TGTGCCAGCAGCCCCGTCCCGACCAGGGGAGGGAATTCACCCCTCCACTTT
d_call: -; clone_size: -; cdr3_length: 12; v_call: TRBV7-2; j_call: TRBJ2-3; cdr3_aa: CASSLQTDTQYF; cdr3_nt: TGTGCCAGCAGCTTACAGACAGATACGCAGTATTTT
d_call: TRBD1; clone_size: -; cdr3_length: 15; v_call: TRBV7-2; j_call: TRBJ1-1; cdr3_aa: CASSPTGGQNTEAFF; cdr3_nt: TGTGCCAGCAGTCCAACAGGGGGCCAAAACACTGAAGCTTTCTTT
d_call: TRBD2; clone_size: few; cdr3_length: 19; v_call: TRBV7-2; j_call: TRBJ2-7; cdr3_aa: CASSPPWGLAGLLTYEQYF; cdr3_nt: TGTGCCAGCAGCCCCCCCTGGGGGCTAGCGGGGCTACTAACCTACGAGCAGTACTTC
d_call: -; clone_size: -; cdr3_length: 15; v_call: TRBV27; j_call: TRBJ2-6; cdr3_aa: CASRDLASGANVLTF; cdr3_nt: TGTGCCAGCAGGGACCTAGCGTCTGGGGCCAACGTCCTGACTTTC
d_call: TRBD2; clone_size: -; cdr3_length: 18; v_call: TRBV5-4; j_call: TRBJ2-1; cdr3_aa: CASSLDGLAGAVVNEQFF; cdr3_nt: TGTGCCAGCAGCTTGGATGGACTAGCGGGGGCCGTTGTCAATGAGCAGTTCTTC
d_call: -; clone_size: -; cdr3_length: 11; v_call: TRBV2; j_call: TRBJ1-6; cdr3_aa: CASTRRSPLHF; cdr3_nt: TGTGCCAGCACCAGGCGTTCACCCCTCCACTTT
d_call: TRBD1; clone_size: -; cdr3_length: 19; v_call: TRBV9; j_call: TRBJ2-2; cdr3_aa: CASSPTKSLTGPETGELFF; cdr3_nt: TGTGCCAGCAGCCCGACAAAATCTTTGACAGGGCCCGAAACCGGGGAGCTGTTTTTT
d_call: TRBD2; clone_size: -; cdr3_length: 15; v_call: TRBV7-9; j_call: TRBJ2-7; cdr3_aa: CASSLTAGGPHEQYF; cdr3_nt: TGTGCCAGCAGCTTGACGGCGGGAGGGCCACACGAGCAGTACTTC
d_call: TRBD2; clone_size: -; cdr3_length: 16; v_call: TRBV11-1; j_call: TRBJ2-1; cdr3_aa: CASSPRDYSPDNEQFF; cdr3_nt: TGTGCCAGCAGCCCTAGGGACTATTCTCCCGACAATGAGCAGTTCTTC
d_call: -; clone_size: -; cdr3_length: 19; v_call: TRBV5-8; j_call: TRBJ1-5; cdr3_aa: CASPARSHGEGYSNQPQHF; cdr3_nt: TGTGCCAGCCCCGCGAGATCCCACGGGGAGGGTTATAGCAATCAGCCCCAGCATTTT
d_call: TRBD2; clone_size: -; cdr3_length: 15; v_call: TRBV3-1/TRBV3-2; j_call: TRBJ2-2; cdr3_aa: CASSDGLANTGELFF; cdr3_nt: TGTGCCAGCAGCGACGGACTAGCGAACACCGGGGAGCTGTTTTTT
d_call: TRBD2; clone_size: -; cdr3_length: 14; v_call: TRBV10-3; j_call: TRBJ2-7; cdr3_aa: CAIRAGLADYEQYF; cdr3_nt: TGTGCCATCAGGGCGGGACTAGCGGACTACGAGCAGTACTTC
d_call: TRBD1; clone_size: -; cdr3_length: 14; v_call: TRBV7-2; j_call: TRBJ2-7; cdr3_aa: CASSLDARTGQGNF; cdr3_nt: TGTGCCAGCAGCTTAGATGCACGGACGGGACAGGGAAACTTC
d_call: -; clone_size: -; cdr3_length: 13; v_call: TRBV2; j_call: TRBJ1-3; cdr3_aa: CASSAEPGNTIYF; cdr3_nt: TGTGCCAGCAGTGCGGAGCCGGGAAACACCATATATTTT
d_call: -; clone_size: -; cdr3_length: 15; v_call: TRBV13; j_call: TRBJ2-7; cdr3_aa: CASSLQMRYPYEQYF; cdr3_nt: TGTGCCAGCAGCTTACAAATGAGATATCCCTACGAGCAATACTTC
d_call: -; clone_size: -; cdr3_length: 14; v_call: TRBV19; j_call: TRBJ1-1; cdr3_aa: CASSSGYRDTEAFF; cdr3_nt: TGTGCCAGTAGTAGCGGCTACAGGGACACTGAAGCTTTCTTT
d_call: TRBD1; clone_size: once; cdr3_length: 15; v_call: TRBV4-1; j_call: TRBJ1-5; cdr3_aa: CASSQRQGGDQPQHF; cdr3_nt: TGCGCCAGCAGCCAACGACAGGGTGGGGACCAGCCCCAGCATTTT
d_call: TRBD2; clone_size: -; cdr3_length: 16; v_call: TRBV7-2; j_call: TRBJ2-3; cdr3_aa: CASSPVGAGGLDTQYF; cdr3_nt: TGTGCCAGCAGCCCTGTGGGAGCGGGAGGGTTAGATACGCAGTATTTT
d_call: TRBD1; clone_size: -; cdr3_length: 15; v_call: TRBV5-1; j_call: TRBJ2-7; cdr3_aa: CASSLGTGLAYEQYF; cdr3_nt: TGCGCCAGCAGCTTGGGGACAGGGCTGGCCTACGAGCAGTACTTC
d_call: -; clone_size: once; cdr3_length: 15; v_call: TRBV24-1; j_call: TRBJ2-3; cdr3_aa: CATSEEAGVTDTQYF; cdr3_nt: TGTGCCACCAGTGAGGAAGCCGGAGTTACAGATACGCAGTATTTT
d_call: TRBD1; clone_size: -; cdr3_length: 15; v_call: TRBV5-1; j_call: TRBJ2-7; cdr3_aa: CASSLISGQGYEQYF; cdr3_nt: TGCGCCAGCAGCTTGATCTCGGGACAGGGATACGAGCAGTACTTC
d_call: TRBD1; clone_size: -; cdr3_length: 15; v_call: TRBV27; j_call: TRBJ1-1; cdr3_aa: CASSRQGASVTEAFF; cdr3_nt: TGTGCCAGCAGTCGACAGGGGGCGAGTGTCACTGAAGCTTTCTTT
d_call: -; clone_size: -; cdr3_length: 15; v_call: TRBV18; j_call: TRBJ2-1; cdr3_aa: CASSPTESSYNEQFF; cdr3_nt: TGTGCCAGCTCACCGACGGAGAGCTCCTACAATGAGCAGTTCTTC
d_call: -; clone_size: -; cdr3_length: 15; v_call: TRBV5-1; j_call: TRBJ2-7; cdr3_aa: CASSRDGTSSYEQYF; cdr3_nt: TGCGCCAGCAGCAGGGATGGGACATCCTCCTACGAGCAGTACTTC
d_call: -; clone_size: -; cdr3_length: 15; v_call: TRBV18; j_call: TRBJ2-1; cdr3_aa: CASPPRQGGNNEQFF; cdr3_nt: TGTGCCAGCCCTCCTCGACAGGGCGGGAACAATGAGCAGTTCTTC
d_call: TRBD2; clone_size: -; cdr3_length: 19; v_call: TRBV7-3; j_call: TRBJ2-2; cdr3_aa: CASSSGTSGRAGVTGELFF; cdr3_nt: TGTGCCAGCAGCTCGGGGACTAGCGGGAGGGCCGGGGTCACCGGGGAGCTGTTTTTT
d_call: TRBD1; clone_size: -; cdr3_length: 14; v_call: TRBV10-3; j_call: TRBJ1-1; cdr3_aa: CAISEYPAEQGAFF; cdr3_nt: TGTGCCATCAGTGAGTATCCCGCGGAACAGGGGGCTTTCTTT
d_call: -; clone_size: -; cdr3_length: 15; v_call: TRBV19; j_call: TRBJ1-2; cdr3_aa: CASRNLTGVSYGYTF; cdr3_nt: TGTGCCAGTAGGAACCTGACGGGTGTTTCTTATGGCTACACCTTC
d_call: TRBD1; clone_size: -; cdr3_length: 13; v_call: TRBV19; j_call: TRBJ2-5; cdr3_aa: CASSIGDRGTQYF; cdr3_nt: TGTGCCAGTAGTATAGGAGACAGGGGGACCCAGTACTTC
d_call: TRBD2; clone_size: -; cdr3_length: 17; v_call: TRBV6-1; j_call: TRBJ2-1; cdr3_aa: CASSEGTLAASYNEQFF; cdr3_nt: TGTGCCAGCAGTGAAGGAACTCTAGCGGCCTCCTACAATGAGCAGTTCTTC
d_call: -; clone_size: -; cdr3_length: 16; v_call: TRBV27; j_call: TRBJ1-2; cdr3_aa: CASSLSPQGTGYGYTF; cdr3_nt: TGTGCCAGCAGTTTATCACCTCAGGGGACGGGCTATGGCTACACCTTC
d_call: TRBD2; clone_size: -; cdr3_length: 19; v_call: TRBV12-5; j_call: TRBJ2-1; cdr3_aa: CASGLVPGTSGTSYNEQFF; cdr3_nt: TGTGCTAGTGGTTTGGTACCCGGGACTAGCGGGACCTCCTACAATGAGCAGTTCTTC
d_call: TRBD1; clone_size: -; cdr3_length: 17; v_call: TRBV4-1; j_call: TRBJ1-4; cdr3_aa: CASSQDLQGAGNEKLFF; cdr3_nt: TGCGCCAGCAGCCAAGATTTACAGGGGGCAGGTAATGAAAAACTGTTTTTT
d_call: TRBD1; clone_size: -; cdr3_length: 15; v_call: TRBV30; j_call: TRBJ1-6; cdr3_aa: CAWSPSQGAASPLHF; cdr3_nt: TGTGCCTGGAGTCCCTCGCAGGGGGCGGCCTCACCCCTCCACTTT
d_call: TRBD1; clone_size: -; cdr3_length: 15; v_call: TRBV19; j_call: TRBJ2-7; cdr3_aa: CASSPTGQGSYEQYF; cdr3_nt: TGTGCCAGTAGTCCTACCGGACAGGGGTCCTACGAGCAGTACTTC
d_call: TRBD1; clone_size: -; cdr3_length: 15; v_call: TRBV7-2; j_call: TRBJ2-1; cdr3_aa: CASRAGTGLYNEQFF; cdr3_nt: TGTGCCAGCAGGGCCGGGACAGGGCTCTACAATGAGCAGTTCTTC
d_call: -; clone_size: -; cdr3_length: 18; v_call: TRBV5-1; j_call: TRBJ2-6; cdr3_aa: CASTLQAGSALGANVLTF; cdr3_nt: TGCGCCAGCACGCTGCAGGCTGGGTCAGCCCTTGGGGCCAACGTCCTGACTTTC
d_call: -; clone_size: -; cdr3_length: 14; v_call: TRBV5-5; j_call: TRBJ2-7; cdr3_aa: CASSFTGGPYEQYF; cdr3_nt: TGTGCCAGCAGCTTTACCGGGGGGCCCTACGAGCAGTACTTC